What follows describes a single T cell receptor (beta chain). Primers: 60 V beta forward and 13 J beta reverse. The protocol was immunoSEQ multiplex PCR, while the TCRdb copy is restricted to in-frame clones and leaves out a portion. The repertoire holds roughly 60,000 clones, around 86% seen once, with 11% in the top ten. V lost 0 bases and J lost 11; bases outside the gene matches: 8. Germline-derived CDR1 and CDR2 are LGHNA and YSLEER. The CDR3 sequence is 14 residues long. Stated time point: after dendritic cell vaccination, including at tumor progression/relapse. This record belongs to a study of glioma-infiltrating T cells after dendritic cell vaccination.

This receptor was obtained from a human donor with glioblastoma. The chain is built from TRBV4-3 and TRBJ1-1, with TRBD1 matching over 8 bases. Specimen: blood, collected after dendritic cell vaccination. In DNA, the CDR3 is TGCGCCAGCAGCCAAGATTCCGGACAGGGCCGCGCTTTCTTT. This codes for CASSQDSGQGRAFF.